This T cell receptor beta chain came from a study of long-term antiretroviral therapy in people with HIV. Study outcomes and limitations: Diversity went up after ART and still fell short of transplant donor controls. Sampling of blood ran from about 2004 to 2018, and older ART regimens were possibly in use. Among HIV repertoires, CDR3 length ranges were narrower than those of controls. Within the repertoire, clones expanded before ART were dominant at all time points.

Germline CDR1 is DFQATT and CDR2 is SNEGSKA (reference sequence). Trimming shortened V by 3 bases and J by 10 bases, and 7 bases separated the two germline ends. The CDR3 consists of 10 residues. Researchers ran immunoSEQ v3.0 at survey level. Using immunoSEQ multiplex PCR, the repertoire was profiled, and TCRdb retains in-frame clones only, with some absent. The sample records 20,000 to 25,000 clones, around nine tenths being singletons. As for this clone: Its antigen is as yet unknown.

The starting material was unsorted PBMCs, obtained 0.2 years before starting antiretroviral therapy. This receptor was taken from a man aged 18 to 30 with HIV. The rearrangement uses TRBV20-1 and TRBJ2-1; D gene unclear. The CDR3: CSASGREQFF. For the CDR3, the DNA is TGCAGTGCTAGTGGCAGAGAGCAGTTCTTC.